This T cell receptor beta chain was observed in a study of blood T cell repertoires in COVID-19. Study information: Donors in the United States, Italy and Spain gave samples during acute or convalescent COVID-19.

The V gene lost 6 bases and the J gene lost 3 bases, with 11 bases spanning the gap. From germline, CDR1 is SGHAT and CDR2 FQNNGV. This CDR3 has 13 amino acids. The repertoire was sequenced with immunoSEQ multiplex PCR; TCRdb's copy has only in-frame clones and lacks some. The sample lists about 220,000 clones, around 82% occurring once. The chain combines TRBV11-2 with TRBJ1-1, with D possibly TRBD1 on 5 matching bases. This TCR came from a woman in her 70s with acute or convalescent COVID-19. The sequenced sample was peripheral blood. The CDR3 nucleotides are TGTGCCAGCAGGCAGGGCCGATACACTGAAGCTTTCTTT. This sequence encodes CASRQGRYTEAFF.